This TCR beta chain was sequenced in a study of T cells in Graves' hyperthyroidism and ophthalmopathy. Study results and caveats: The model forecast ophthalmopathy, anticipating it by a median around 6.4 months before onset.

Researchers defined stable Graves' hyperthyroidism as no ophthalmopathy progression within 18 months. Patients between 18 and 65 years old had hyperthyroidism, newly diagnosed and lasting under 2 months. Patients were excluded for uncontrolled infection, other autoimmune disease, pregnancy or lactation. The CDR3 is 14 residues long. V shed 5 bases and J shed 5 bases, with 15 bases lying between them. The germline CDR1 and CDR2 sequences are LNHDA and SQIVND (reference sequence). Researchers took RNA transcripts and amplified the TCR beta CDR3 regions from them. HTBI primers were used for first-round RT-PCR of the TCR CDR3. TCRdb fed the multiplex PCR reads into MiXCR, producing one record per CDR3 protein. The sample lists roughly 740,000 distinct CDR3 sequences, roughly 17% occurring once. Remarks on this clonotype: The antigen is undetermined.

The sequenced sample was blood. The sequence derives from a man aged 18 to 35 with Graves' hyperthyroidism. The chain employs TRBV19 and TRBJ2-5, with D tentatively TRBD1 (5 bases). The CDR3 region is CASSSTVPHETQYF. For the CDR3, the DNA is TGTGCCAGTAGTTCGACAGTGCCACATGAGACCCAGTACTTC.